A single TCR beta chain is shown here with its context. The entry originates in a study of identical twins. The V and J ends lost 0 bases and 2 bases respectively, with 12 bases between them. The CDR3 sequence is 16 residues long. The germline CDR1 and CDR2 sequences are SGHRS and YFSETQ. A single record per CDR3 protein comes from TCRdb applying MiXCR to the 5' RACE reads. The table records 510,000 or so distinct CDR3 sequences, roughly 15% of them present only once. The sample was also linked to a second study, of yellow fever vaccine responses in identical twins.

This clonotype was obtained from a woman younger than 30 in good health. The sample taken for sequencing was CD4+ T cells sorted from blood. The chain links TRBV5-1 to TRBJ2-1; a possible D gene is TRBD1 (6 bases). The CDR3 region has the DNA TGCGCCAGCAGCTTGGGTGGGGGCGGGCCCTACAATGAGCAGTTCTTC. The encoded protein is CASSLGGGGPYNEQFF.